In its sample, the clone carrying this TCR beta chain was seen a few times. Its antigen is not identified. These data are taken from a study of cytomegalovirus exposure and HLA in healthy donors. V lost 6 bases and J 6 bases, leaving 12 bases between the germline ends. Germline V gene data show CDR1 as MNHEY and CDR2 as SVGAGI. CDR3 length equals 13 residues. Amplification used 60 Vbeta primers and 13 Jbeta primers. Generated by immunoSEQ multiplex PCR, the TCRdb table keeps only in-frame clones and is missing some. In the table there are 150,000 to 200,000 clones, approximately 84% of which are singletons. Points from the study as a whole: Analyses of presence and absence presupposed an approximately uniform sequencing depth across donors. Cytomegalovirus-associated TCR beta chains were listed, numbering more than 150.

This TCR was sampled from a boy younger than 18 in good health and CMV-seronegative. Sequencing was carried out using PBMCs. The V and J genes are TRBV6-5 and TRBJ2-1, with D maybe TRBD1 (6 bases). The CDR3 loop is CASRLGQFNEQFF. The CDR3 DNA reads as TGTGCCAGCAGGCTCGGACAGTTCAATGAGCAGTTCTTC.